This T cell receptor beta chain was identified in a study of OX40 agonist ivuxolimab in advanced cancers. Regarding the research as a whole: Ivuxolimab was an agonistic, fully human IgG2 monoclonal antibody directed against OX40 (CD134), a costimulatory receptor. The monotherapy dose-escalation portion (N of about 50 patients) of the phase I ivuxolimab trial is reported in the paper. The point of sequencing TCRbeta in the periphery was to test whether ivuxolimab changed TCR sequence diversity and drove clonal T-cell expansion. A male proportion of approximately 83% and a mean age of about 60 years, ranging from 23 to 79, were recorded for the dose-escalation cohort. Intravenous ivuxolimab was administered to patients every 2 weeks at six dose levels: 0.01, 0.1, 0.3, 1.5, 3 and 10 mg/kg. Patients were allowed to have had prior anti-PD-1, anti-PD-L1 or anti-CTLA-4 therapy, and around two fifths of the dose-escalation patients had been treated with checkpoint inhibitors. Partial responses occurred in three dose-escalation patients, of whom one had hepatocellular carcinoma and two had cutaneous melanoma. Among the roughly 50 dose-escalation patients, about 20 had hepatocellular carcinoma, around 15 melanoma, 9 renal cell carcinoma and 9 head and neck cancer.

Patients with autoimmune disease history or receiving systemic immunosuppression were excluded from the trial. Peripheral blood for TCR sequencing was collected from all dose cohorts at baseline, on cycle 4 day 1, and on cycle 7 day 1. Samples were obtained from an open-label, multicenter, first-in-human phase I dose-escalation trial of ivuxolimab. Adults with locally advanced or metastatic melanoma, renal cell, hepatocellular, or head and neck squamous cell carcinoma were enrolled in the trial. Before TCR sequencing, CD4+ T cells and CD8+ T cells from peripheral blood were sorted into separate populations. In the case of this clone: Its antigen is still unknown. The record has no base qualities; no much larger clone is one base away.

To sequence the TCRbeta CDR3 region, genomic DNA was isolated from the sorted cells. The immunoSEQ Assay was used to sequence the TCRbeta CDR3 regions. Entries here come from immuneACCESS through TCRdb and include only in-frame sequences with V and J called. Some clones fail to appear in such tables; in the studies checked, an unresolved V gene covers under half of the shortfall, and the cause of the remainder is unknown. The sample table shows roughly 76,000 clones, and 88% are seen once. The top ten constitute over 4% of the sample. Results and caveats for the whole study, not just this receptor: Which antigens the clonally expanded peripheral T cells were specific for was not determined. After ivuxolimab, CD8+ T cells had more expanded clones than CD4+ T cells on average. Low levels of normalized T-cell clonal expansion were also shown by some nonresponding patients. In the 0.1-3.0 mg/kg groups, partial responders had among the lowest normalized peripheral clonal expansion, particularly in CD8+ T cells. At doses of 0.1 to 3.0 mg/kg, clonal expansion of both CD4+ and CD8+ blood T cells was observed from baseline to week 6.

The sample consisted of CD4+ or CD8+ T cells sorted from blood, taken in a trial of the OX40 agonist ivuxolimab. This TCR was sampled from an adult with an advanced solid tumor such as melanoma, head and neck, liver or kidney cancer.

Here is the DNA: TGTGCCAGCAGCTTAGGTCGGGGGGGCCTAGGAGACGAGCAGTACTTC. It is translated as CASSLGRGGLGDEQYF. In this chain, TRBV11-3 is recombined with TRBJ2-7, and 8 bases in between align with TRBD2. The germline V and J ends show losses of 1 base and 5 bases respectively, and no gene match explains 10 bases of the junction. Per the germline V gene, SGHNT is the CDR1 and YENEEA is the CDR2. Its CDR3 holds 16 amino acids, cysteine through phenylalanine. Kept here is only the CDR3 DNA, which spans 48 bases and is read in frame from base 1.